This T cell receptor beta chain originates from a study of T cell responses to AZD1222 COVID-19 vaccine. Whole-study results and caveats: There were mostly white British donors and more females than males, and clonal diversity was possibly underestimated.

As regards this clone: Its antigen remains unknown.

Profiled with immunoSEQ multiplex PCR; TCRdb holds only in-frame clones, not every one. The table includes 150,000 to 200,000 clones, over 85% detected once. The V end lost 4 bases, the J end lost 4 bases, and 11 bases lay between the germline ends. Germline V gene lookup returns CDR1 SGHDT and CDR2 YYEEEE. The CDR3 covers 13 residues. Sequencing used peripheral blood, obtained on day 0 of AZD1222 vaccination. The clonotype was recovered from an adult in good health. V usage is TRBV5-6 and J usage is TRBJ1-2; D is possibly TRBD1 (5 bases). In nucleotides, the CDR3 is TGTGCCAGCAGCGGAGATAGGGGCTATGGCTACACCTTC. This sequence encodes CASSGDRGYGYTF.